The 27 T cell receptor beta chains listed next were all sequenced from one sample in a study of CD8+ T cells in alopecia areata. The sample's treatment: oral pan-JAK inhibitor, 5-10 mg twice daily. cDNA reverse transcribed from extracted RNA served as the sequencing template. Measured with immunoSEQ multiplex PCR; TCRdb has only the in-frame clones, and not every one. Of some 200,000 clones in the sample, 58% are singletons; the top ten hold around an eighth. The source material was CD8+ T cells sorted from blood, sampled at week 24, from a patient treated with tofacitinib. These receptors all come from a human donor with alopecia areata.

V usage is TRBV6-1 and J usage is TRBJ1-2; 9 bases agree with TRBD1. This CDR3 spans 12 amino acids. The ends lost 6 bases at V and 8 bases at J; junction bases unmatched: 4. CDR1 MNHNS and CDR2 SASEGT come from the germline V gene. In DNA form, the CDR3 reads TGTGCCAGCAGACAGGGGGCAGGAGGCTACACCTTC. Translating it yields CASRQGAGGYTF.

The chain is built from TRBV2 and TRBJ1-6, with a tentative D call TRBD1 (6 bases). The CDR3 loop spans 16 amino acids. The germline V gene has CDR1 SNHLY and CDR2 FYNNEI. V lost 4 bases and J lost 10, with 20 bases in between. The CDR3 loop reads CASSAWKLTDSSPLHF. The CDR3 DNA is TGTGCCAGCAGTGCCTGGAAGCTCACGGACAGCTCACCCCTCCACTTT.

This chain uses TRBV30 with TRBJ2-7; a possible D gene is TRBD1 (6 bases). The CDR3 covers 12 residues. Looked up from germline, CDR1 is GTSNPN and CDR2 is SVGIG (reference sequence). The V gene lost 4 bases and the J gene lost 7 bases, with 14 bases spanning the gap. The CDR3 protein is CAWNHRVGEQYF. DNA of the CDR3: TGTGCCTGGAACCACAGGGTTGGGGAGCAGTACTTC. Supplemented by reference TRBV30 and TRBJ2-7, the full variable domain reads SQTIHQWPATLVQPVGSPLSLECTVEGTSNPNLYWYRQAAGRGLQLLFYSVGIGQISSEVPQNLSASRPQDRQFILSSKKLLLSDSGFYLCAWNHRVGEQYFGPGTRLTVT.

This clone was recorded once. J is TRBJ2-6 and V is TRBV6-4, with 7 nucleotides matching TRBD1. CDR3 length: 16 residues. Trimming removed 2 bases from V and 1 base from J; junction bases left unmatched: 2. From germline, CDR1 is MRHNA and CDR2 SNTAGT. The CDR3 DNA reads TGTGCCAGCAGTGACACGACAGGGTCTGGGGCCAACGTCCTGACTTTC. It yields the protein CASSDTTGSGANVLTF.

This chain links TRBV6-5 with TRBJ1-2; TRBD1 aligns across 10 bases. V was clipped by 0 bases and J by 8 bases; unmatched bases: 9. The length of the CDR3 is 16 residues. Germline V gene lookup returns CDR1 MNHEY and CDR2 SVGAGI. In DNA, the CDR3 is TGTGCCAGCAGTTACTCGAACGGTGGGACAGGGGACGGCTACACCTTC. This codes for CASSYSNGGTGDGYTF.

V and J are TRBV2 and TRBJ1-4; D uncertain. The germline V and J ends were trimmed by 2 bases and 6 bases, with 7 bases remaining between them. The CDR3 runs 13 residues. Germline CDR1 is SNHLY and CDR2 is FYNNEI. CDR3 nucleotide sequence: TGTGCCAGCAGTGAACCCCCCCATGAAAAACTGTTTTTT. It yields the protein CASSEPPHEKLFF.

V usage is TRBV7-8 and J usage is TRBJ2-7, with D possibly matching TRBD1 (5 bases). CDR1 SGHVS and CDR2 FQNEAQ come from the germline V gene. The CDR3 contains 13 residues. V was shortened by 1 base and J by 6 bases, with 10 bases between the two germline ends. In nucleotides, the CDR3 is TGTGCCAGCAGCTTAGGAACAGGTTCCGAGCAGTACTTC. It encodes CASSLGTGSEQYF.

Worth noting for this clone: The junction shows a germline mismatch at one end, possibly a read error. V is TRBV2 and J is TRBJ2-3; 14 bases are a match to TRBD2. Germline CDR1 and CDR2: SNHLY and FYNNEI. The CDR3 extends over 13 amino acids. CDR3 in DNA: TGTGCCAGCAGTCCCCGGACTAGCGGGGGGTGGCATTTT. This codes for CASSPRTSGGWHF.

V gene TRBV29-1 combines with J gene TRBJ1-1; 9 bases agree with TRBD1. The germline CDR1 and CDR2 sequences are SQVTM and ANQGSEA. The CDR3 contains 13 residues. Trimming took 6 bases from V and 3 from J; bases not matched to a gene: 5. DNA of the CDR3: TGCAGCGTCGGACAGGGGATGGACACTGAAGCTTTCTTT. Amino acid sequence: CSVGQGMDTEAFF.

The genes are TRBV6-5 and TRBJ1-2; TRBD1 is a possible D gene (5 bases). Trimming removed 7 bases at V and 5 bases at J, with 17 bases between. CDR3 length: 14 residues. Per germline, CDR1 MNHEY and CDR2 SVGAGI. The CDR3 reads CASKPPGRSYGYTF. In nucleotides, the CDR3 is TGTGCCAGCAAACCACCAGGGCGTAGTTATGGCTACACCTTC.

A few counts support this clone. The chain is built from TRBV4-2 and TRBJ1-2; D gene uncertain. The germline gives CDR1 LGHNA, CDR2 YNFKEQ. CDR3 size: 14 residues. Trimming took off 1 base at V and 7 bases at J, with 13 bases between the two ends. This CDR3 reads CASSQAGGSSGYTF. CDR3 bases: TGTGCCAGCAGCCAAGCGGGCGGGTCTTCTGGCTACACCTTC.

The CDR3 is CAWSVQELGNEQFF. The CDR3 DNA reads TGTGCCTGGAGTGTGCAAGAGCTAGGCAATGAGCAGTTCTTC. The chain carries TRBV30 and TRBJ2-1; no definite D call. The ends were cut back, 0 bases at V and 6 bases at J, with 12 bases in the middle. Germline V gene data show CDR1 as GTSNPN and CDR2 as SVGIG (reference sequence). The CDR3 has 14 residues.

The genes are TRBV15 and TRBJ1-5; D ambiguous. The CDR3 contains 16 residues. Germline V gene sequence: CDR1 LNHNV, CDR2 YYDKDF (reference sequence). The germline V and J ends were trimmed by 0 bases and 3 bases, with 12 bases remaining between them. The CDR3 region is CATSRDRARPNQPQHF. CDR3 DNA: TGTGCCACCAGCAGAGATCGCGCTAGGCCCAATCAGCCCCAGCATTTT.

This clone has just a few counts. This chain links TRBV30 with TRBJ1-5, with no clear D. This CDR3 has 10 residues. Germline CDR1 and CDR2: GTSNPN and SVGIG (reference sequence). The CDR3 is CGRVSQPQHF. The CDR3 region has the DNA TGTGGGAGGGTTTCTCAGCCCCAGCATTTT.

The chain employs TRBV2 and TRBJ1-2, with 9 bases lining up with TRBD1. V lost 4 bases to trimming and J lost 2 bases; unmatched junction nucleotides: 11. Germline V CDR1 and CDR2: SNHLY, FYNNEI. This CDR3 has 17 residues. The CDR3 here is CASSGSDRGRGNYGYTF. The CDR3 region has the DNA TGTGCCAGCAGTGGATCGGACAGGGGACGAGGAAACTATGGCTACACCTTC. The full variable domain, rest sourced from reference TRBV2 and TRBJ1-2, is EPEVTQTPSHQVTQMGQEVILRCVPISNHLYFYWYRQILGQKVEFLVSFYNNEISEKSEIFDDQFSVERPDGSNFTLKIRSTKLEDSAMYFCASSGSDRGRGNYGYTFGSGTRLTVV.

The V gene is TRBV2, the J gene TRBJ2-2; perhaps TRBD2 as D (5 bases). Germline assignment: CDR1 SNHLY and CDR2 FYNNEI. Deletions cut 6 bases from V and 4 bases from J, with 12 bases between. This CDR3 contains 14 residues. The CDR3 nucleotides are TGTGCCAGCAGGCCAGGACGGGGCACCGGGGAGCTGTTTTTT. Translated: CASRPGRGTGELFF.

A word on this clone: An end of the junction differs from the germline gene, which may be a read error. This chain links TRBV29-1 with TRBJ1-1; the D is unclear. From germline, CDR1 is SQVTM and CDR2 ANQGSEA. CDR3 length equals 11 residues. The CDR3 sequence: CSVEGPTGAFF. In nucleotides, the CDR3 is TGCAGCGTTGAAGGACCCACTGGAGCTTTCTTT.

This clone was observed a handful of times. This chain uses TRBV30 with TRBJ2-1; D is uncertain. Germline CDR1 reads GTSNPN; CDR2 reads SVGIG (reference sequence). The CDR3 has 11 residues. Trimming took 1 base from V and 8 from J, leaving 6 bases between them. The CDR3 protein is CAWSGNDEQFF. CDR3 coding DNA: TGTGCCTGGAGTGGGAATGATGAGCAGTTCTTC.

This clone came up a few times. The CDR3 sequence is CASSPSLGHVSPLHF. For the CDR3, the DNA is TGTGCCAGCAGCCCCTCGTTAGGACATGTCTCACCCCTCCACTTT. This sequence joins TRBV11-2 and TRBJ1-6; weak D call: TRBD1 (5 bases). The V end was cut by 5 bases, the J end by 10 bases, with 18 bases between. Germline V gene lookup returns CDR1 SGHAT and CDR2 FQNNGV. The CDR3 covers 15 residues.

The rearrangement uses TRBV27 and TRBJ2-3; the D is unclear. Germline V lookup: CDR1 MNHEY, CDR2 SMNVEV (reference sequence). The length of the CDR3 is 16 residues. V dropped 7 bases and J dropped 0 bases, with 17 bases sitting between them. The CDR3 here is CASTSLGASSTDTQYF. The CDR3 DNA is TGTGCCAGCACCAGTTTGGGCGCCAGTAGCACAGATACGCAGTATTTT.

The V and J genes are TRBV30 and TRBJ2-1; D may match TRBD1 or TRBD2 (6 bases each). Germline CDR1 reads GTSNPN; CDR2 reads SVGIG (reference sequence). The CDR3 has 13 residues. V was clipped by 2 bases and J by 9 bases, with 14 bases between them. The CDR3 bases are TGTGCCTGGAGTCCCACCCGGGGGCGTGAGCAGTTCTTC. Encoded protein: CAWSPTRGREQFF.

The chain has TRBV11-3 and TRBJ1-1; no clear D gene. CDR3 length: 12 amino acids. V lost 3 bases and J 1 base, leaving 3 bases between the germline ends. Germline lookup yields CDR1 SGHNT and CDR2 YENEEA. The CDR3 coding sequence is TGTGCCAGCAGCTTTGGGAACACTGAAGCTTTCTTT. This translates into CASSFGNTEAFF.

The chain employs TRBV5-1 and TRBJ2-3; no clear D gene. Germline CDR1 SGHRS, CDR2 YFSETQ. Trimming took 2 bases from V and 2 from J, leaving 6 bases between them. The CDR3 extends over 13 amino acids. CDR3 residues: CASSFGDTDTQYF. The CDR3 DNA sequence: TGCGCCAGCAGCTTTGGGGACACAGATACGCAGTATTTT.

Notes on this clone: The junction departs from germline at one end; a sequencing error may be responsible. CDR3: CASSLLIGAAATQETLYF. DNA for the CDR3: TGCGCCAGCAGCTTGCTAATCGGGGCGGCCGCAACTCAAGAGACCCTGTACTTC. V and J are TRBV5-1 and TRBJ2-5; D may correspond to TRBD1 or TRBD2 (5 bases each). The CDR3 is made up of 18 amino acids. The germline V gene has CDR1 SGHRS and CDR2 YFSETQ.

V and J are TRBV25-1 and TRBJ1-2, with D tentatively TRBD1 (6 bases). The V gene lost 3 bases and the J gene lost 7 bases, with 9 bases spanning the gap. CDR1 is MGHDK, CDR2 SYGVNS, per germline. CDR3 length equals 12 residues. DNA of the CDR3: TGTGCCAGCAGTGAGGGGGCGCGTGGCTACACCTTC. Amino acid sequence: CASSEGARGYTF.

There are a few counts of this clone. The genes are TRBV25-1 and TRBJ2-5; tentative D call: TRBD2 (6 bases). The germline CDR1 and CDR2 sequences are MGHDK and SYGVNS. Trimming pared 4 bases from V and 2 bases from J, leaving 11 bases between. The CDR3 spans 14 residues. DNA of the CDR3: TGTGCCAGCAGTGGACCGGGAGCACAAGAGACCCAGTACTTC. It codes for CASSGPGAQETQYF.

The chain recombines TRBV13 with TRBJ1-2; D possibly corresponds to TRBD1 (5 bases). The CDR3 spans 14 residues. V lost 0 bases to trimming and J lost 8 bases, with 13 bases between them. CDR1 and CDR2 (germline): PRHDT, FYEKMQ (reference sequence). The CDR3 spells CASSLGRDVEGYTF. As DNA, the CDR3 is TGTGCCAGCAGCTTAGGCAGGGACGTAGAGGGCTACACCTTC.